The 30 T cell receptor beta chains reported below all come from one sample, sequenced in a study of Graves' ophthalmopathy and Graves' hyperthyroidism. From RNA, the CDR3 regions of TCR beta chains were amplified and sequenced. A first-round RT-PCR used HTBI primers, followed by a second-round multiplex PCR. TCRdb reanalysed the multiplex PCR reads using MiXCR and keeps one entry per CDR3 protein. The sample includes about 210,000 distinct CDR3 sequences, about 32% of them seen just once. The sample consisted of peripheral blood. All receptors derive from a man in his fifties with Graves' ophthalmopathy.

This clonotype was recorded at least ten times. CDR3 region: CASSELTYEQYF. In DNA, the CDR3 is TGTGCCAGCAGTGAACTAACCTACGAGCAGTACTTC. The chain has TRBV2 and TRBJ2-7; D gene uncertain. The germline V gene has CDR1 SNHLY and CDR2 FYNNEI. This CDR3 region has 12 residues. Trimming removed 2 bases from V and 2 bases from J, with 4 bases in between.

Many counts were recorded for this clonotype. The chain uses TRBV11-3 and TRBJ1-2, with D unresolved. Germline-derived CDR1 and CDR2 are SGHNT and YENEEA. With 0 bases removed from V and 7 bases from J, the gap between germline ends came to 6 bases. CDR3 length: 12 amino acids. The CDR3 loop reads CASSLDRRGYTF. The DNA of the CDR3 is TGTGCCAGCAGCTTAGATCGTCGTGGCTACACCTTC. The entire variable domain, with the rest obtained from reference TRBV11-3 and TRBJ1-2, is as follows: EAGVVQSPRYKIIEKKQPVAFWCNPISGHNTLYWYLQNLGQGPELLIRYENEEAVDDSQLPKDRFSAERLKGVDSTLKIQPAELGDSAVYLCASSLDRRGYTFGSGTRLTVV.

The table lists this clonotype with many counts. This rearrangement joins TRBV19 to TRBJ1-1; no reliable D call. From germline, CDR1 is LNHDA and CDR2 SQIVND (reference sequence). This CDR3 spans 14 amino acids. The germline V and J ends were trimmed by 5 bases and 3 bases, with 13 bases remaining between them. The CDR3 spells CASSSTGRYTEAFF. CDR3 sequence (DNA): TGTGCCAGTAGTTCGACGGGTCGCTACACTGAAGCTTTCTTT.

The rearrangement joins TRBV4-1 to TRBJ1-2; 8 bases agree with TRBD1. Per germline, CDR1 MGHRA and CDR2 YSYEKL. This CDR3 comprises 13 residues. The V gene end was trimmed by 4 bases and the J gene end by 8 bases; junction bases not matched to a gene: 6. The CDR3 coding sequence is TGCGCCAGCAGCCCGGGGACAGGTCCAGGCTACACCTTC. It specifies CASSPGTGPGYTF.

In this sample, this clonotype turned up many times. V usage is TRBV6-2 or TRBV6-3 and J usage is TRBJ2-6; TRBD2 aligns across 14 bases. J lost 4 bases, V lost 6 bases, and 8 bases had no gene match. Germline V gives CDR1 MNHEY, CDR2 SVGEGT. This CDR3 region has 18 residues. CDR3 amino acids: CASRFGTSGSVGANVLTF. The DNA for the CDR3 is TGTGCCAGCAGGTTCGGGACTAGCGGGAGTGTGGGGGCCAACGTCCTGACTTTC.

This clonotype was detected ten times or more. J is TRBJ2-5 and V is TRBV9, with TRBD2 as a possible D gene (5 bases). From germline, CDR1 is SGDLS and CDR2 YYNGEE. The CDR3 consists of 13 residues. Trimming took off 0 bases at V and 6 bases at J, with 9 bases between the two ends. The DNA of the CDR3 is TGTGCCAGCAGCGTAGGGGCTAGCCAGACCCAGTACTTC. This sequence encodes CASSVGASQTQYF.

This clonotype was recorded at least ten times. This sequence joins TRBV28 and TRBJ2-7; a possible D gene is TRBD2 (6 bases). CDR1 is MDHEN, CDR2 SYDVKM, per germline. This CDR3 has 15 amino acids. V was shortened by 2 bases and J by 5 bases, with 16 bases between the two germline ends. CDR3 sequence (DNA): TGTGCCAGCAGTTTAATCCAGGGAGGAACGGACGAGCAGTACTTC. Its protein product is CASSLIQGGTDEQYF.

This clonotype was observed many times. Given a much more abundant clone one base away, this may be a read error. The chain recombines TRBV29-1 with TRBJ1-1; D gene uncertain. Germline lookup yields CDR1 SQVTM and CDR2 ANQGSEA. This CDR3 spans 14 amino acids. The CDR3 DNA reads TGCACCGTATCGACCGTACAATGGAGCACTGAAGCTTTCTTT. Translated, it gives CTVSTVQWSTEAFF.

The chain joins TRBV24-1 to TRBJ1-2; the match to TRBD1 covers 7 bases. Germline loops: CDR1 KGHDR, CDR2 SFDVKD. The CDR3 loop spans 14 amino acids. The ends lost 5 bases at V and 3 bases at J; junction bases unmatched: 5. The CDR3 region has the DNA TGTGCCACCAGTGCCAGGGACAGATACTATGGCTACACCTTC. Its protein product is CATSARDRYYGYTF.

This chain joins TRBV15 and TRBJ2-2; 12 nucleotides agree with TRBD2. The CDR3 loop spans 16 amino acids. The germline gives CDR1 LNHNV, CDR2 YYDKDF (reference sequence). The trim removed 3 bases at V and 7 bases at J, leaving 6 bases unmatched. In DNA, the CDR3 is TGTGCCACCAGCAGCGCCCTAGCGGGAGGGGTCGGGGAGCTGTTTTTT. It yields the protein CATSSALAGGVGELFF.

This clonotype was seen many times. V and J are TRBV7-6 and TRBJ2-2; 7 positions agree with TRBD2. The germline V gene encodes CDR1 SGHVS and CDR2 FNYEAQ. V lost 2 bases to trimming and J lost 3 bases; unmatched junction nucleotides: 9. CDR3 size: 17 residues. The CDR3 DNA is TGTGCCAGCAGCTTACCAACAACTAGCGATGACACCGGGGAGCTGTTTTTT. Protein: CASSLPTTSDDTGELFF. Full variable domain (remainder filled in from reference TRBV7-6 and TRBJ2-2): GAGVSQSPRYKVTKRGQDVALRCDPISGHVSLYWYRQALGQGPEFLTYFNYEAQQDKSGLPNDRFSAERPEGSISTLTIQRTEQRDSAMYRCASSLPTTSDDTGELFFGEGSRLTVL.

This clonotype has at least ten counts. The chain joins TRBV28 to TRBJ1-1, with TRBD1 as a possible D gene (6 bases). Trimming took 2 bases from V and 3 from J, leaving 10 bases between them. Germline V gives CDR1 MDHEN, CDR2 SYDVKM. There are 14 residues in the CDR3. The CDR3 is CASSLSSGDTEAFF. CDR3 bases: TGTGCCAGCAGTTTAAGCTCAGGGGACACTGAAGCTTTCTTT.

The CDR3 DNA follows: TGTGCCAGCAACAGGGCAGGCCCTAACACCGGGGAGCTGTTTTTT. Residues: CASNRAGPNTGELFF. The chain is built from TRBV6-2 or TRBV6-3 and TRBJ2-2; perhaps TRBD1 as D (6 bases). The V and J ends lost 7 bases and 2 bases respectively, with 14 bases between them. The CDR3 covers 15 residues. Germline CDR1 is MNHEY and CDR2 is SVGEGT.

CDR3 sequence (DNA): TGTGCCAGCAGATACCGACCAACTGAAGCTTTCTTT. It specifies CASRYRPTEAFF. The V gene is TRBV6-2 or TRBV6-3, the J gene TRBJ1-1, with D unresolved. V lost 6 bases to trimming and J lost 5 bases, with 10 bases between them. The CDR3 has 12 residues. Germline-derived CDR1 and CDR2 are MNHEY and SVGEGT.

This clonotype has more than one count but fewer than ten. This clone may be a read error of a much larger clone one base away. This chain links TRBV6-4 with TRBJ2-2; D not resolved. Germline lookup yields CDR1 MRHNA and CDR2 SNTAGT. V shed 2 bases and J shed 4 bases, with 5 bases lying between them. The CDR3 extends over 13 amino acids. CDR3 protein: CASSDMGTGELFF. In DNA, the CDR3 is TGTGCCAGCAGTGACATGGGCACCGGGGAGCTGTTTTTT.

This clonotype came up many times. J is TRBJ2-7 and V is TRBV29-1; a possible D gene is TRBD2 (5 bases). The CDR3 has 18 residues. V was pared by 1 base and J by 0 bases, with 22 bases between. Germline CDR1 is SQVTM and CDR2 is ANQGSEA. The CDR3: CSVEVTDGAAVSSYEQYF. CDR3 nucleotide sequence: TGCAGCGTTGAAGTGACGGACGGAGCAGCGGTCAGCTCCTACGAGCAGTACTTC.

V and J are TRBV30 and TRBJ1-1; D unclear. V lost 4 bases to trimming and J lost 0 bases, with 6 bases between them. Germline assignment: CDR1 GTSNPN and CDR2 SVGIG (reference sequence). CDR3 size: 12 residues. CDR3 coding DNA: TGTGCCTGGATGGTGCTGAACACTGAAGCTTTCTTT. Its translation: CAWMVLNTEAFF.

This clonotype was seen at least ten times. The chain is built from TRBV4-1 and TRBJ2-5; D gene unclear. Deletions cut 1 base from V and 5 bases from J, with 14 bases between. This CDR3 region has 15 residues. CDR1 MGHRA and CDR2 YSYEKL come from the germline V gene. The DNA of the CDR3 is TGCGCCAGCAGCCAAGTTTATGGGCTCGGGGAGACCCAGTACTTC. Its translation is CASSQVYGLGETQYF.

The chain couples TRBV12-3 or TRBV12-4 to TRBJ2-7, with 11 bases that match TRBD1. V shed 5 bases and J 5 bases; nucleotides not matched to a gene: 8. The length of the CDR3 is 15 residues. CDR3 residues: CASSRVRTGGDEQYF. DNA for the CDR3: TGTGCCAGCAGTCGAGTTAGGACAGGGGGCGACGAGCAGTACTTC.

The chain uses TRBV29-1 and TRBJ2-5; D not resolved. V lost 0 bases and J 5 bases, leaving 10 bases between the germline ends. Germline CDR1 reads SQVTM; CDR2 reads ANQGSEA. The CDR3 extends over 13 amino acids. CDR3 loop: CSVEDRARETQYF. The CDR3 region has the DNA TGCAGCGTTGAAGATCGGGCGAGGGAGACCCAGTACTTC.

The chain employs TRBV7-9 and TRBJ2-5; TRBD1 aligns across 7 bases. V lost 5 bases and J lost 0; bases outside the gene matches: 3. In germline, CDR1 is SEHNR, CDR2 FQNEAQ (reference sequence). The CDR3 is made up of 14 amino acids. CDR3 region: CASSGGQNQETQYF. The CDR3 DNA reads TGTGCCAGCAGCGGGGGACAGAACCAAGAGACCCAGTACTTC.

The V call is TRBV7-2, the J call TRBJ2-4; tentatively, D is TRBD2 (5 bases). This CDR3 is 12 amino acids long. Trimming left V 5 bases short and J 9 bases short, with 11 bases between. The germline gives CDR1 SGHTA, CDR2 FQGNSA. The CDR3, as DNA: TGTGCCAGCAGCGGCGATGGAGGCATTCAGTACTTC. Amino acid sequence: CASSGDGGIQYF.

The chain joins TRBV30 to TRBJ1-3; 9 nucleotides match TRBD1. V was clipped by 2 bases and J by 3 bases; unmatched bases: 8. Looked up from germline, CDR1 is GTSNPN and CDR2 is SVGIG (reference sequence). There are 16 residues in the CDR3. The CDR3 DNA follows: TGTGCCTGGAGTCCGCTCGGACAGGGGAATGGAAACACCATATATTTT. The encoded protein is CAWSPLGQGNGNTIYF.

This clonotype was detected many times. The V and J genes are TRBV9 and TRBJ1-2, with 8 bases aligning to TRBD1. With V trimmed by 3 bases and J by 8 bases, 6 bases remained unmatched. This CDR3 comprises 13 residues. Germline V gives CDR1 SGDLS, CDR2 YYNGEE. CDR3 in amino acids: CASSEGTGRGYTF. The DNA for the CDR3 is TGTGCCAGCAGCGAGGGGACAGGCCGGGGCTACACCTTC.

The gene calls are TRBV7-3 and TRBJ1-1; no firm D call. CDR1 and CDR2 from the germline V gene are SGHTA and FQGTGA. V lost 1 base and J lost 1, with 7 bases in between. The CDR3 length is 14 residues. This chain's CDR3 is CASSLIFANTEAFF. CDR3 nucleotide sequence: TGTGCCAGCAGCTTAATTTTTGCGAACACTGAAGCTTTCTTT.

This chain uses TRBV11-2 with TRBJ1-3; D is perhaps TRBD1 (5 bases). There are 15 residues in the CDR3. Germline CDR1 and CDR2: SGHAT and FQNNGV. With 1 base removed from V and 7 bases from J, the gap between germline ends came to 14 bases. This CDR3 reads CASSLGLATDNTIYF. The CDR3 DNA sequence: TGTGCCAGCAGCTTAGGTCTCGCGACAGATAACACCATATATTTT.

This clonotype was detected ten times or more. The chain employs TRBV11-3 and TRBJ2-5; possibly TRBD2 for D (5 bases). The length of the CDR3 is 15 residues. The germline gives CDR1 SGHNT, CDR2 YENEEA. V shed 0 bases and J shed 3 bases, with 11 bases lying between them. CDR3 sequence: CASSLEARAEETQYF. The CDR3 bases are TGTGCCAGCAGCTTAGAGGCGAGGGCCGAAGAGACCCAGTACTTC. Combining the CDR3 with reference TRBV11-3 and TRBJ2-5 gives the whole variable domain EAGVVQSPRYKIIEKKQPVAFWCNPISGHNTLYWYLQNLGQGPELLIRYENEEAVDDSQLPKDRFSAERLKGVDSTLKIQPAELGDSAVYLCASSLEARAEETQYFGPGTRLLVL.

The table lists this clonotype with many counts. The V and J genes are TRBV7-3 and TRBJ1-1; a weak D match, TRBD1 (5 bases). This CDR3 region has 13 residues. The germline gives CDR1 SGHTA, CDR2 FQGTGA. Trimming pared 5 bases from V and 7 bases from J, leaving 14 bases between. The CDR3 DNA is TGTGCCAGCAGCCAAGCAGGGTTAGGTGAAGCTTTCTTT. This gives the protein CASSQAGLGEAFF. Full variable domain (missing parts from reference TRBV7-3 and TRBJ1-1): GAGVSQTPSNKVTEKGKYVELRCDPISGHTALYWYRQSLGQGPEFLIYFQGTGAADDSGLPNDRFFAVRPEGSVSTLKIQRTERGDSAVYLCASSQAGLGEAFFGQGTRLTVV.

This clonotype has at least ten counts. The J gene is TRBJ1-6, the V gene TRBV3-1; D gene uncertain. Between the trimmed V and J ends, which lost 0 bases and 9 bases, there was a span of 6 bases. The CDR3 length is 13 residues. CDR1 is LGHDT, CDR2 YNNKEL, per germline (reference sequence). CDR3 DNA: TGTGCCAGCAGCCAAGATCTAGGTTCACCCCTCCACTTT. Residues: CASSQDLGSPLHF. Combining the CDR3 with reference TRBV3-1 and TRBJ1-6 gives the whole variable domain DTAVSQTPKYLVTQMGNDKSIKCEQNLGHDTMYWYKQDSKKFLKIMFSYNNKELIINETVPNRFSPKSPDKAHLNLHINSLELGDSAVYFCASSQDLGSPLHFGNGTRLTVT.

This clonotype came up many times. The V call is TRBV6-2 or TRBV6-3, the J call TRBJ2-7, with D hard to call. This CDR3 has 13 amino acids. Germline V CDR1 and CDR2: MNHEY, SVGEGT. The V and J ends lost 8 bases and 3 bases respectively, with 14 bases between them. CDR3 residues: CASSRGVYYEQYF. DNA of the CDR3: TGTGCCAGCTCCCGAGGCGTATACTACGAGCAGTACTTC.